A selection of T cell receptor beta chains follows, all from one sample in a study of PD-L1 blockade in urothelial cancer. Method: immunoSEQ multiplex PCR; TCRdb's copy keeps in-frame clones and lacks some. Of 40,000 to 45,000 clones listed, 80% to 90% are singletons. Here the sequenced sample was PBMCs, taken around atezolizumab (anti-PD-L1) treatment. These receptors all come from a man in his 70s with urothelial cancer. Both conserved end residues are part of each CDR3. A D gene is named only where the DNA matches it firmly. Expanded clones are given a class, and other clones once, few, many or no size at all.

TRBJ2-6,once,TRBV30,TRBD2,TGTGCCTGGAGGCGGGGGGGTTCCCGCTCTGGGGCCAACGTCCTGACTTTC,CAWRRGGSRSGANVLTF
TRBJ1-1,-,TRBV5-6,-,TGTGCCAGCAGCTTGAGGCGGGGCACTGAAGCTTTCTTT,CASSLRRGTEAFF
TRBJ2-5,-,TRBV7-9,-,TGTGCCAGCAGCTCAGGGGGGTGGCAAGAGACCCAGTACTTC,CASSSGGWQETQYF
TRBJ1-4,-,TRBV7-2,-,TGTGCCAGCAGCGCAGGAACAACTAATGAAAAACTGTTTTTT,CASSAGTTNEKLFF
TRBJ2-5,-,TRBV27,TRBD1,TGTGCCAGCAGTTCCGGGACAGGGGGTTTGACCCAGTACTTC,CASSSGTGGLTQYF
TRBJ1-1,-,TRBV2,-,TGTGCCAGCAGTTCCACACAGAACACTGAAGCTTTCTTT,CASSSTQNTEAFF
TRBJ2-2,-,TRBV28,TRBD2,TGTGCCAGCAGTGTGGGACTAGCGCGAGACCGCACCGGGGAGCTGTTTTTT,CASSVGLARDRTGELFF
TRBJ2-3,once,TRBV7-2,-,TGTGCCAGCAGCTTGGGGCTAGCGGATACGCAGTATTTT,CASSLGLADTQYF
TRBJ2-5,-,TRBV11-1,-,TGTGCCAGCAGCGTAAACCAAGAGACCCAGTACTTC,CASSVNQETQYF
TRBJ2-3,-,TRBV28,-,TGTGCCAGCAGTTCCCCCGGGACACCCACAGATACGCAGTATTTT,CASSSPGTPTDTQYF
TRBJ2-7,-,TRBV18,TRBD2,TGTGCCAGCTCATCCCTCTCTGGGCAGGGACTACGCGAGCAGTACTTC,CASSSLSGQGLREQYF
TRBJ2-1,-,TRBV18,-,TGTGCCAGCTCACCACCTAACTACAATGAGCAGTTCTTC,CASSPPNYNEQFF
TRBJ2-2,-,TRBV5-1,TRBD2,TGCGCCAGCAGCTTGGGTCTAGCGGGAGTCACCGGGGAGCTGTTTTTT,CASSLGLAGVTGELFF
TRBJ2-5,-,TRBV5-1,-,TGCGCCAGCAGCTTCGGGCAAGGCCAGGGGACCCAGTACTTC,CASSFGQGQGTQYF
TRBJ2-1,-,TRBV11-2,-,TGTGCCAGCAGCTTAGCGGGAGTTACGAATGAGCAGTTCTTC,CASSLAGVTNEQFF
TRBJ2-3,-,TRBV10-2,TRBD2,TGCGCCAGCGGGACTAGCGGGAGGGCAGATACGCAGTATTTT,CASGTSGRADTQYF
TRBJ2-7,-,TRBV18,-,TGTGCCAGCTCACCAGGGGCGGATTCCTACGAGCAGTACTTC,CASSPGADSYEQYF
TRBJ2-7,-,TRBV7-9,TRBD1,TGTGCCAGCAGCTCGGGTGGACAGGCCATGGAGCAGTACTTC,CASSSGGQAMEQYF
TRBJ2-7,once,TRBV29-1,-,TGCAGCGCCATGAAGCAGGGGATACCCGACGAGCAGTACTTC,CSAMKQGIPDEQYF
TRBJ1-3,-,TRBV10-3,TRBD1,TGTGCCATCGGAGGGATACAGGGGAACTCTGGAAACACCATATATTTT,CAIGGIQGNSGNTIYF
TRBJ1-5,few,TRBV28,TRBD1,TGTGCCAGCTTTACAGGGGACAATCAGCCCCAGCATTTT,CASFTGDNQPQHF
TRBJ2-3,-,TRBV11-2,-,TGTGCCAGCAGCTTCCCGGGAGCGGAGGGAAGCACAGATACGCAGTATTTT,CASSFPGAEGSTDTQYF
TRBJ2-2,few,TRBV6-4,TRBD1,TGTGCCAGCAGTCGGGACAGGGGTGCCACCGGGGAGCTGTTTTTT,CASSRDRGATGELFF
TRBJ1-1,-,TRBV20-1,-,TGCAGCGGGAGGACGAACACTGAAGCTTTCTTT,CSGRTNTEAFF
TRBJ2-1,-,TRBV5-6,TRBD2,TGTGCCAGCAGAGAAGCGGGAGGGGGCTACAATGAGCAGTTCTTC,CASREAGGGYNEQFF
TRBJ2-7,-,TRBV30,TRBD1,TGTGCCTGGAGAGACAGGGGGACCTACGAGCAGTACTTC,CAWRDRGTYEQYF
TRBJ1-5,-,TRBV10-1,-,TGCGCCAGCAGTGCCAATGATCAGCCCCAGCATTTT,CASSANDQPQHF
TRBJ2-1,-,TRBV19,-,TGTGCCAGTAGTGTGACGCAGGGGAATGAGCAGTTCTTC,CASSVTQGNEQFF
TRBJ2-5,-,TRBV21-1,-,TGTGCCAGCCTTACATGCCAATCTGAGACCCAGTACTTC,CASLTCQSETQYF
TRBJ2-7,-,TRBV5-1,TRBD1,TGCGCCAGCAGACCGGGACAGGGAATGAGGACCTACGAGCAGTACTTC,CASRPGQGMRTYEQYF
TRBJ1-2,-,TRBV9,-,TGTGCCAGCAGCGTGGCTCCTGGGGGCGACTATGGCTACACCTTC,CASSVAPGGDYGYTF
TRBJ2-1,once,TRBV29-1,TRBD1,TGCAGCGGGGACAGGGGGGACAATGAGCAGTTCTTC,CSGDRGDNEQFF
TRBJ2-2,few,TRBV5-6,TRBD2,TGTGCCAGCAGCTTAGCGGGGCGGAACACCGGGGAGCTGTTTTTT,CASSLAGRNTGELFF
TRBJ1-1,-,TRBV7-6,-,TGTGCCAGCAGCTTAATGTCAGGGCAGAAAGCTTTCTTT,CASSLMSGQKAFF
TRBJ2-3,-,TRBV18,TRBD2,TGTGCCAGCTCACGAGGGACTAGCGGGAGTCGCCTCTCTGGCACAGATACGCAGTATTTT,CASSRGTSGSRLSGTDTQYF
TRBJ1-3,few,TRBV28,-,TGTGCCAGCAGTTCCTATGGAGGAGGCCCTGGAAACACCATATATTTT,CASSSYGGGPGNTIYF
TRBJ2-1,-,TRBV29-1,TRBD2,TGCAGCGTTGAACCGAGCGGGAGAGGGACTCTCAATGAGCAGTTCTTC,CSVEPSGRGTLNEQFF
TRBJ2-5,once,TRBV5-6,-,TGTGCCAGCAGCTTGGTTCTAGCTGAAGAGACCCAGTACTTC,CASSLVLAEETQYF
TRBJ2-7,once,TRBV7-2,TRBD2,TGTGCCAGCAGCCCAGATAGCGGGAGAGTAAACGAGCAGTACTTC,CASSPDSGRVNEQYF
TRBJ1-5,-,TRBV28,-,TGTGCCAGCAGTCCCCAGGGACAAAGCAATCAGCCCCAGCATTTT,CASSPQGQSNQPQHF
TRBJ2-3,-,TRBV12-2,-,TGTGCAAGTCGCTTAGTTGCGGGATGGAGCACAGATACGCAGTATTTT,CASRLVAGWSTDTQYF
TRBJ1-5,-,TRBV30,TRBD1,TGTGCCTGGAACAGGGGTAGCAATCAGCCCCAGCATTTT,CAWNRGSNQPQHF
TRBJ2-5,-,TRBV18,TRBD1,TGTGCCAGCGTCAGGGGGCGCGGGGAGACCCAGTACTTC,CASVRGRGETQYF
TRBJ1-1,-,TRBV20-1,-,TGCAGTGCCGAGTATGACACTGAAGCTTTCTTT,CSAEYDTEAFF
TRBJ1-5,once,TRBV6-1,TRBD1,TGTGCCAGCAGTGAAGCCGAGACAGGGGGCGGTCAGCCCCAGCATTTT,CASSEAETGGGQPQHF
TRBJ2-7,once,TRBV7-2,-,TGTGCCAGCAGCCTAAGCACCTACGAGCAGTACTTC,CASSLSTYEQYF
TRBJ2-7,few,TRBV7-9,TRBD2,TGTGCCAGCAGTGGGGTGACTAGCGGGATCAACGAGCAGTACTTC,CASSGVTSGINEQYF
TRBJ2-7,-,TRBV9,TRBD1,TGTGCCAGCAGCGGGGGACAGGGAGGCTCCTACGAGCAGTACTTC,CASSGGQGGSYEQYF
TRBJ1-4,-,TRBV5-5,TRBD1,TGTGCCAGCAGCTTTGGGGACAGGGGTAATGAAAAACTGTTTTTT,CASSFGDRGNEKLFF
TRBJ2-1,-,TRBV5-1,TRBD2,TGCGCCAGCAGCTTGGATAGCGGGACATACAATGAGCAGTTCTTC,CASSLDSGTYNEQFF
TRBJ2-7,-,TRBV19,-,TGTGCCAGTAGTACCAGACTAGGGACCTACGAGCAGTACTTC,CASSTRLGTYEQYF
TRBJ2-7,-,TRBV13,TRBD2,TGTGCCAGCAGCTTAAGTGGGGGGGTAACCTACGAGCAGTACTTC,CASSLSGGVTYEQYF
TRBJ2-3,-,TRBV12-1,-,TGTGCCAGCATGGCGGCTAGCGGGAACCTTAGCACAGATACGCAGTATTTT,CASMAASGNLSTDTQYF
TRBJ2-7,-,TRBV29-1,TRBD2,TGCAGCGTAGGGACTAGCGGGGAAGGTGAGCAGTACTTC,CSVGTSGEGEQYF